This T cell receptor beta chain was obtained from a study of early T cells in non-severe SARS-CoV-2 infection (dated by TCRdb to the early 2020s). For the study in its entirety: Because TCR sequencing was done on bulk RNA from unsorted whole blood, the alpha and beta chains could not be paired.

Of note for this clonotype: Its antigen is currently not known. No much larger clone is present one base from it, and per-base qualities are unavailable.

A case-control design nested within a healthcare worker cohort in London, UK, was used, with weekly nasopharyngeal swab PCR tests and blood sampling performed. Healthcare workers were recruited between 23 and 31 March 2020, during the week of the UK lockdown, and were followed weekly for up to about 15 weeks. The method was 5' RACE. Sequenced using a NextSeq 500. In the TCR library protocol, unique molecular identifiers were attached to individual cDNA molecules to correct for PCR bias and sequencing error. Both TCR alpha and beta chains were sequenced, and tight co-correlation was observed between alpha and beta sequence abundances in each sample. In the paper's pipeline: Decombinator V4 was used to perform V gene, J gene and CDR3 annotation of TCR sequences. TCRs were defined as expanded if a significant change between any two time points was detected under a Poisson model with p below 0.0001. TCR abundances were normalised to the total number of TCRs sequenced per sample and expressed as counts per million. TRAV1-2 paired with TRAJ12, TRAJ20 or TRAJ33 defined MAIT TCRs, while TRAV10 paired with TRAJ18 defined iNKT TCRs. VDJdb, accessed 1 November 2021, was searched for CMV, EBV and SARS-CoV-2 annotated TCRs, excluding TCRs annotated for multiple antigens. TCRdb cleaned the public reads at Q25 with fastp, built clones with MiXCR and kept in-frame beta chains. Merged by CDR3 protein, the rows form single entries marked with the most common genes and DNA. The V and J calls and clone size come from TCRdb's table, not from the authors' own analysis. Here the sample has nearly 80,000 distinct CDR3 sequences; about 13% occur a single time. The ten largest clonotypes hold 1% to 1.4% of the sample.

Findings and caveats that apply to the study as a whole: Matching against VDJdb was skewed toward anti-spike CD8 responses, likely underestimated virus-specific expansions, and missed private and CD4 specificities.

From a lookup of the germline V gene, CDR1 and CDR2 are MGHDK and SYGVNS. Taken from cysteine to phenylalanine, the CDR3 has 13 residues. The CDR3 DNA has 39 bases and is translated from base 1. V and J lose 3 bases and 3 bases, and a span of 9 bases separates them. This clonotype was sampled from an adult who was a healthcare worker with PCR-confirmed SARS-CoV-2 infection or an uninfected control (not recorded which). Sequenced: whole blood. The chain was built from TRBV25-1 and TRBJ2-7; no D gene is confidently identified. CDR3 region: CASSDDHGYEQYF. The DNA sequence reads TGTGCCAGCAGTGACGATCACGGCTACGAGCAGTACTTC.